These 6 T cell receptor beta chains share one sample of origin, sequenced in a study of cytotoxic CD8 clonotypes in ibrutinib-treated CLL. This table comes from immunoSEQ multiplex PCR, and its TCRdb copy is limited to in-frame clones, with some not included. The sample lists 35,000 to 40,000 clones, about half occurring once. This specimen consisted of PBMCs, obtained before ibrutinib treatment. The receptor set was obtained from a human donor with chronic lymphocytic leukemia.

The rearrangement joins TRBV7-2 to TRBJ2-5, with D possibly being TRBD2 (5 bases). Germline CDR1 SGHTA, CDR2 FQGNSA. The CDR3 runs 12 residues. Trimming stripped 9 bases from V and 1 base from J, with 9 bases between. The CDR3 DNA reads as TGTGCCAGTAGGCTAGCCCAAGAGACCCAGTACTTC. This sequence encodes CASRLAQETQYF. The full variable domain, rest sourced from reference TRBV7-2 and TRBJ2-5, is GAGVSQSPSNKVTEKGKDVELRCDPISGHTALYWYRQSLGQGLEFLIYFQGNSAPDKSGLPSDRFSAERTGGSVSTLTIQRTQQEDSAVYLCASRLAQETQYFGPGTRLLVL.

Here the CDR3 DNA reads TGTGCCAGCAGCGTCCGCCAGAGGAACACTGAAGCTTTCTTT. Its translation is CASSVRQRNTEAFF. This chain connects TRBV7-9 to TRBJ1-1; D is unresolved. This CDR3 region has 14 residues. V lost 5 bases and J lost 1, with 11 bases in between. The V gene's germline CDR1 is SEHNR and CDR2 FQNEAQ (reference sequence).

This clone was found a few times. The chain uses TRBV10-3 and TRBJ1-3; D may be TRBD1 (6 bases). The germline V gene has CDR1 ENHRY and CDR2 SYGVKD. The CDR3 consists of 16 residues. V was cut by 6 bases and J by 0 bases, with 15 bases left in between. CDR3 DNA: TGTGCCATCAGGGCAAGACAGGAGCGCTCTGGAAACACCATATATTTT. It translates to CAIRARQERSGNTIYF.

V usage is TRBV6-1 and J usage is TRBJ2-1; TRBD1 matches at 9 bases. Unmatched junction bases numbered 10, after V lost 3 bases and J lost 13 bases. The CDR3 runs to 14 residues. The germline gives CDR1 MNHNS, CDR2 SASEGT. CDR3 region: CASSDAPGQGKQFF. The CDR3, as DNA: TGTGCCAGCAGTGATGCTCCGGGACAGGGAAAACAGTTCTTC.

Only a few counts were recorded for this clone. The genes are TRBV15 and TRBJ2-6; TRBD1 is a possible D gene (6 bases). The V and J ends lost 2 bases and 0 bases respectively, with 14 bases between them. The CDR3 has 18 amino acids. Germline CDR1 and CDR2: LNHNV and YYDKDF (reference sequence). The CDR3, as DNA: TGTGCCACCAGCAGAAAACGCACAGGGCTCTCTGGGGCCAACGTCCTGACTTTC. Encoded protein: CATSRKRTGLSGANVLTF.

The chain combines TRBV11-2 with TRBJ1-2, with D tentatively TRBD1 (5 bases). The germline CDR1 and CDR2 sequences are SGHAT and FQNNGV. The CDR3 is 16 amino acids. V was shortened by 0 bases and J by 1 base, with 12 bases between the two germline ends. In DNA, the CDR3 is TGTGCCAGCAGCTTAGAGGGAGGGGATTTTAACTATGGCTACACCTTC. Protein product: CASSLEGGDFNYGYTF.